The 14 T cell receptor beta chains reported below all come from one sample, sequenced in a study of blood T cell repertoires in COVID-19. Sequencing used immunoSEQ multiplex PCR; TCRdb keeps in-frame clones, though not all of them. This repertoire shows 200,000 or so clones, 70% to 90% found once; its top ten account for around 3.8%. Sequenced sample: PBMCs or T cells enriched from blood (not recorded which). The receptors stem from a woman in her thirties or forties with acute COVID-19.

The chain employs TRBV7-9 and TRBJ2-5; D ambiguous. From germline, CDR1 is SEHNR and CDR2 FQNEAQ (reference sequence). V was trimmed by 6 bases and J by 2 bases, leaving 7 bases between them. There are 12 residues in the CDR3. CDR3 sequence: CASSLTQETQYF. CDR3 nucleotides: TGTGCCAGCAGTTTAACACAAGAGACCCAGTACTTC.

The chain combines TRBV25-1 with TRBJ1-1, with D maybe TRBD1 (6 bases). The length of the CDR3 is 15 residues. Germline-derived CDR1 and CDR2 are MGHDK and SYGVNS. V lost 4 bases and J 5 bases, leaving 17 bases between the germline ends. CDR3 residues: CASSVITGFGTEAFF. The CDR3 nucleotides are TGTGCCAGCAGTGTCATTACAGGGTTTGGGACTGAAGCTTTCTTT.

This clone was counted a few times. The chain combines TRBV4-1 with TRBJ2-3, with 9 positions matching TRBD2. V was clipped by 2 bases and J by 0 bases; unmatched bases: 3. Per germline, CDR1 MGHRA and CDR2 YSYEKL. The CDR3 extends over 16 amino acids. CDR3 nucleotide sequence: TGCGCCAGCAGCCAAAATAGCGGGGGAAGCACAGATACGCAGTATTTT. As protein: CASSQNSGGSTDTQYF.

The V gene is TRBV19, the J gene TRBJ2-3; D uncertain. V dropped 5 bases and J dropped 3 bases, with 6 bases sitting between them. The CDR3 length is 12 residues. Germline assignment: CDR1 LNHDA and CDR2 SQIVND (reference sequence). This chain's CDR3 is CASSSKTDTQYF. The CDR3, as DNA: TGTGCCAGTAGTTCCAAAACAGATACGCAGTATTTT.

This clone occurred once. The rearrangement uses TRBV27 and TRBJ1-1, with TRBD1 as a possible D gene (5 bases). The V and J ends lost 3 bases and 8 bases respectively, with 10 bases between them. CDR1 is MNHEY and CDR2 is SMNVEV in the germline V gene (reference sequence). This CDR3 is 12 amino acids long. CDR3 sequence reads: CASSFPGLEAFF. CDR3 bases: TGTGCCAGCAGTTTTCCGGGACTGGAAGCTTTCTTT.

The V call is TRBV19, the J call TRBJ1-1, with D unclear. The germline V gene encodes CDR1 LNHDA and CDR2 SQIVND (reference sequence). Trimming removed 7 bases at V and 2 bases at J, with 14 bases between. This CDR3 has 14 amino acids. In DNA form, the CDR3 reads TGTGCCAGTACATCGAGGCGGGATAACACTGAAGCTTTCTTT. Its translation is CASTSRRDNTEAFF.

This clone turned up a few times. This chain uses TRBV18 with TRBJ1-2; D not resolved. Trimming cost V 3 bases and J 8 bases, with 13 bases left between them. The CDR3 extends over 13 amino acids. Germline values: CDR1 KGHSH, CDR2 LQKENI. The CDR3 reads CASSPSSTVGYTF. The DNA of the CDR3 is TGTGCCAGCTCACCCTCCTCTACGGTCGGCTACACCTTC.

The chain recombines TRBV7-2 with TRBJ2-3; TRBD1 is a possible D gene (5 bases). V was cut by 5 bases and J by 1 base, with 13 bases left in between. CDR1 SGHTA and CDR2 FQGNSA come from the germline V gene. The CDR3 length is 15 residues. This CDR3 is CASSPRQLRTDTQYF. CDR3 DNA sequence: TGTGCCAGCAGCCCGCGACAGCTACGCACAGATACGCAGTATTTT. The variable domain in full, with the rest retrieved from reference TRBV7-2 and TRBJ2-3, is GAGVSQSPSNKVTEKGKDVELRCDPISGHTALYWYRQSLGQGLEFLIYFQGNSAPDKSGLPSDRFSAERTGGSVSTLTIQRTQQEDSAVYLCASSPRQLRTDTQYFGPGTRLTVL.

This chain joins TRBV3-1 (or the pseudogene TRBV3-2) and TRBJ1-4, with TRBD1 identical over 12 bases. Germline V gives CDR1 LGHDT, CDR2 YNNKEL (reference sequence). This CDR3 is 15 amino acids long. The J segment lost 6 bases and the V segment lost 6 bases, leaving 5 bases of the junction unmatched. CDR3 sequence (DNA): TGTGCCAGCAGGGGGGACAGGGGGCAGTATGAAAAACTGTTTTTT. The encoded protein is CASRGDRGQYEKLFF.

This clone was observed a handful of times. CDR3 DNA sequence: TGTGCCAGTAGTAGAGGACAGGCTTATAGCAATCAGCCCCAGCATTTT. This encodes CASSRGQAYSNQPQHF. V gene TRBV19 combines with J gene TRBJ1-5; 7 nucleotides agree with TRBD1. This CDR3 region has 16 residues. Germline V lookup: CDR1 LNHDA, CDR2 SQIVND (reference sequence). V lost 4 bases, J lost 0 bases, and 6 bases stayed unmatched. The whole variable domain, filled in from reference TRBV19 and TRBJ1-5, reads DGGITQSPKYLFRKEGQNVTLSCEQNLNHDAMYWYRQDPGQGLRLIYYSQIVNDFQKGDIAEGYSVSREKKESFPLTVTSAQKNPTAFYLCASSRGQAYSNQPQHFGDGTRLSIL.

The chain recombines TRBV19 with TRBJ1-3, with 10 bases identical to TRBD1. CDR3 length equals 18 residues. V lost 5 bases and J lost 0; bases outside the gene matches: 10. The V gene's germline CDR1 is LNHDA and CDR2 SQIVND (reference sequence). The CDR3 bases are TGTGCCAGTAGTTTCACCGGGACAGGGGCCTACTCTGGAAACACCATATATTTT. The encoded protein is CASSFTGTGAYSGNTIYF. The full variable domain, in which reference TRBV19 and TRBJ1-3 provide the parts outside the CDR3, is DGGITQSPKYLFRKEGQNVTLSCEQNLNHDAMYWYRQDPGQGLRLIYYSQIVNDFQKGDIAEGYSVSREKKESFPLTVTSAQKNPTAFYLCASSFTGTGAYSGNTIYFGEGSWLTVV.

Turning to this clone: This sample includes further DNA sequences coding for the same CDR3. The chain employs TRBV5-4 and TRBJ2-5; D is possibly TRBD1 (6 bases). The germline V and J ends were trimmed by 2 bases and 4 bases, with 9 bases remaining between them. CDR3 length: 13 residues. The germline V gene has CDR1 SGHNT and CDR2 YYREEE (reference sequence). This CDR3 reads CASSFVGGETQYF. The CDR3 bases are TGTGCCAGCAGCTTCGTAGGGGGAGAGACCCAGTACTTC.

This chain links TRBV2 with TRBJ2-1; 14 nucleotides match TRBD2. Losses at the gene ends were 6 bases for V and 3 bases for J; bases not matched to a gene: 4. CDR3 length equals 16 residues. Germline CDR1 and CDR2: SNHLY and FYNNEI. The CDR3 DNA follows: TGTGCCAGCAGGGGGACTAGCGGGGGAATCTACAATGAGCAGTTCTTC. Translating gives CASRGTSGGIYNEQFF.

The V call is TRBV5-8, the J call TRBJ2-1; D is uncertain. Germline V CDR1 and CDR2: SGHTS, YDEGEE. The CDR3 covers 13 residues. Trimming took 0 bases from V and 9 from J, leaving 10 bases between them. The CDR3 DNA follows: TGTGCCAGCAGCTTGGGTATGAGTTTTGAGCAGTTCTTC. It translates to CASSLGMSFEQFF.